These 26 T cell receptor beta chains were sequenced from one sample in a study of blood T cell repertoires in COVID-19. TCRdb's copy holds only in-frame clones and misses some; the assay was immunoSEQ multiplex PCR. The sample has around 300,000 clones; 90% are singletons. The sequencing sample was made of peripheral blood. These receptors originate from a woman aged 25-40 years with COVID-19, enrolled during active disease.

The rearrangement joins TRBV25-1 to TRBJ1-2; tentative D call: TRBD1 (6 bases). The CDR3 is 14 residues long. Germline CDR1 and CDR2: MGHDK and SYGVNS. V was shortened by 5 bases and J by 7 bases, with 17 bases between the two germline ends. CDR3 sequence (DNA): TGTGCCAGCAGTTTCACAGGGTTTGAATCTGGCTACACCTTC. It encodes CASSFTGFESGYTF.

The chain joins TRBV3-1 (or the pseudogene TRBV3-2) to TRBJ2-3; the match to TRBD2 covers 12 bases. The CDR3 consists of 15 residues. From germline, CDR1 is LGHDT and CDR2 YNNKEL (reference sequence). V dropped 4 bases and J dropped 5; count of bases not matched to a gene: 4. CDR3 bases: TGTGCCAGCAGCCGTCTAGCGGGAGGGGGAGATACGCAGTATTTT. Translation: CASSRLAGGGDTQYF.

Turning to this clone: At the DNA level, this CDR3 is encoded by other sequences in the same sample as well. The V gene is TRBV19, the J gene TRBJ1-1; 7 bases are a match to TRBD1. Germline V CDR1 and CDR2: LNHDA, SQIVND (reference sequence). V shed 9 bases, J shed 2 bases, and the junction held 6 bases outside the gene matches. The CDR3 has 13 amino acids. This CDR3 is CASRTGRNTEAFF. The CDR3, as DNA: TGTGCCAGCCGGACAGGTCGAAACACTGAAGCTTTCTTT.

The gene calls are TRBV4-1 and TRBJ1-1; 9 nucleotides agree with TRBD1. V was clipped by 4 bases and J by 1 base; unmatched bases: 4. CDR3 length equals 15 residues. Germline values: CDR1 MGHRA, CDR2 YSYEKL. The CDR3 loop is CASSPLGQGNTEAFF. DNA for the CDR3: TGCGCCAGCAGCCCCCTGGGACAGGGGAACACTGAAGCTTTCTTT.

The chain is built from TRBV28 and TRBJ2-2; 14 bases fit TRBD2. V lost 4 bases and J lost 6; bases outside the gene matches: 4. The CDR3 contains 16 residues. Per germline, CDR1 MDHEN and CDR2 SYDVKM. CDR3 sequence reads: CASSSGLAGGAGELFF. CDR3 nucleotide sequence: TGTGCCAGCAGTTCAGGACTAGCGGGAGGCGCCGGGGAGCTGTTTTTT.

The V and J genes are TRBV9 and TRBJ1-3; 10 nucleotides align to TRBD1. J was trimmed by 4 bases and V by 0 bases; bases with no gene match: 7. The CDR3 extends over 17 amino acids. CDR1 and CDR2 from the germline V gene are SGDLS and YYNGEE. CDR3 in amino acids: CASSVDVGTGAGNTIYF. The DNA for the CDR3 is TGTGCCAGCAGCGTAGACGTTGGGACAGGGGCAGGAAACACCATATATTTT.

In regard to this clone: The same CDR3 can be traced to other DNA sequences in this sample. The chain recombines TRBV28 with TRBJ1-5; D is uncertain. V was clipped by 3 bases and J by 0 bases, with 9 bases between them. Looked up from germline, CDR1 is MDHEN and CDR2 is SYDVKM. This CDR3 is 15 amino acids long. CDR3 sequence: CASSFLGNSNQPQHF. The CDR3 nucleotides are TGTGCCAGCAGTTTTCTGGGCAATAGCAATCAGCCCCAGCATTTT.

The sample holds one count of this clone. This chain joins TRBV7-9 and TRBJ2-5, with TRBD2 matching over 10 bases. CDR1 is SEHNR, CDR2 FQNEAQ, per germline (reference sequence). The CDR3 runs to 16 residues. Unmatched junction bases numbered 10, after V lost 7 bases and J lost 2 bases. The DNA for the CDR3 is TGTGCCAGCACATTTCCGGGACTAGCGTTTCAAGAGACCCAGTACTTC. It yields the protein CASTFPGLAFQETQYF.

This chain connects TRBV6-6 to TRBJ2-5; no clear D. The germline V and J ends were trimmed by 6 bases and 2 bases, with 13 bases remaining between them. Germline CDR1 MNHNY, CDR2 SVGAGI (reference sequence). The CDR3 is made up of 14 amino acids. The CDR3 region has the DNA TGTGCCAGCAGGAATGTTGGGCAACAAGAGACCCAGTACTTC. Its protein is CASRNVGQQETQYF.

CDR3 coding DNA: TGCAGCGTGGGGGGGCGGGAGGTCTACAATGAGCAGTTCTTC. Its protein product is CSVGGREVYNEQFF. This rearrangement joins TRBV29-1 to TRBJ2-1; 8 nucleotides line up with TRBD2. After removal of 6 bases from V and 3 bases from J, the junction contained 7 bases not matched to a gene. In germline, CDR1 is SQVTM, CDR2 ANQGSEA. The CDR3 loop spans 14 amino acids.

The chain links TRBV4-1 to TRBJ1-4, with D perhaps TRBD1 (5 bases). Trimming pared 1 base from V and 2 bases from J, leaving 11 bases between. The CDR3 is 16 amino acids. Germline assignment: CDR1 MGHRA and CDR2 YSYEKL. CDR3 amino acids: CASSQARGSTNEKLFF. DNA for the CDR3: TGCGCCAGCAGCCAAGCTCGGGGGTCCACTAATGAAAAACTGTTTTTT.

On this clone itself: The same CDR3 arises from other DNA sequences in this sample as well. The CDR3 region is CASSLVGVNTEAFF. The CDR3 region has the DNA TGCGCCAGCAGCCTTGTAGGGGTGAACACTGAAGCTTTCTTT. The chain links TRBV5-1 to TRBJ1-1; D is perhaps TRBD1 (5 bases). Trimming shortened V by 4 bases and J by 0 bases, and 10 bases separated the two germline ends. Germline V gene lookup returns CDR1 SGHRS and CDR2 YFSETQ. This CDR3 spans 14 amino acids.

The chain joins TRBV5-8 to TRBJ2-7; 11 bases line up with TRBD1. After removal of 5 bases from V and 2 bases from J, the junction contained 9 bases not matched to a gene. The CDR3 covers 16 residues. Per germline, CDR1 SGHTS and CDR2 YDEGEE. CDR3 nucleotide sequence: TGTGCCAGCAGGTCCTTGGGGACAGGGGGGGCCTACGAGCAGTACTTC. Residues: CASRSLGTGGAYEQYF.

This clone was recorded once. The V call is TRBV27, the J call TRBJ1-6; D uncertain. CDR3 length: 13 amino acids. The germline CDR1 and CDR2 sequences are MNHEY and SMNVEV (reference sequence). V lost 5 bases and J 5 bases, leaving 7 bases between the germline ends. CDR3 residues: CASSQAHNSPLHF. In DNA, the CDR3 is TGTGCCAGCAGTCAGGCCCATAATTCACCCCTCCACTTT.

The V and J genes are TRBV3-1 (or the pseudogene TRBV3-2) and TRBJ1-5, with D hard to call. The CDR3 is 14 residues long. The germline CDR1 and CDR2 sequences are LGHDT and YNNKEL (reference sequence). Trimming took off 1 base at V and 9 bases at J, with 13 bases between the two ends. DNA of the CDR3: TGTGCCAGCAGCCAAGTGGCCGCGGCTACGCCCCAGCATTTT. This gives the protein CASSQVAAATPQHF.

This sequence joins TRBV18 and TRBJ1-2, with unresolved D. The V and J ends lost 4 bases and 2 bases respectively, with 5 bases between them. This CDR3 contains 12 residues. Looked up from germline, CDR1 is KGHSH and CDR2 is LQKENI. CDR3 sequence reads: CASSQPNYGYTF. CDR3 in DNA: TGTGCCAGCTCACAGCCGAACTATGGCTACACCTTC.

The chain recombines TRBV2 with TRBJ1-5; 8 positions agree with TRBD1. CDR1 and CDR2 from the germline V gene are SNHLY and FYNNEI. The CDR3 has 15 residues. V was pared by 4 bases and J by 6 bases, with 8 bases of the junction left unmatched. The CDR3 DNA reads as TGTGCCAGCAGTGGGACAGGGAGGCTTAGTCAGCCCCAGCATTTT. Protein sequence: CASSGTGRLSQPQHF.

The rearrangement links TRBV4-3 to TRBJ2-3; D is possibly TRBD2 (5 bases). CDR3 length equals 14 residues. V lost 4 bases, J lost 2 bases, and 10 bases lay in between. Germline CDR1 LGHNA, CDR2 YSLEER. The CDR3 nucleotides are TGCGCCAGCAGCCCTATCGGGGTCACAGATACGCAGTATTTT. The encoded protein is CASSPIGVTDTQYF.

The chain carries TRBV30 and TRBJ2-7; no definite D call. Per germline, CDR1 GTSNPN and CDR2 SVGIG (reference sequence). Trimming removed 6 bases from V and 3 bases from J, with 12 bases in between. The CDR3 sequence is 12 residues long. The CDR3 nucleotides read TGTGCCTGTGGTTTGGGCTACTACGAGCAGTACTTC. This sequence encodes CACGLGYYEQYF.

V and J are TRBV6-1 and TRBJ1-1, with a tentative D call TRBD1 (5 bases). CDR1 is MNHNS, CDR2 SASEGT, per germline. Trimming shortened V by 8 bases and J by 0 bases, and 7 bases separated the two germline ends. The CDR3 contains 12 residues. CDR3 bases: TGTGCCAGCGGCAGGGTGAACACTGAAGCTTTCTTT. It yields the protein CASGRVNTEAFF.

V is TRBV11-3 and J is TRBJ1-1, with D possibly matching TRBD1 (6 bases). The V end was cut by 7 bases, the J end by 1 base, with 16 bases between. This CDR3 region has 15 residues. Germline loops: CDR1 SGHNT, CDR2 YENEEA. CDR3 DNA: TGTGCCAGCATCCTACAACCGACAGGGAACACTGAAGCTTTCTTT. Amino acid sequence: CASILQPTGNTEAFF.

The chain has TRBV2 and TRBJ1-5, with a weak D call TRBD1 (5 bases). This CDR3 region has 13 residues. Looked up from germline, CDR1 is SNHLY and CDR2 is FYNNEI. Trimming stripped 7 bases from V and 0 bases from J, with 7 bases between. The CDR3 nucleotides are TGTGCCAGCAACCAGGGTAGCAATCAGCCCCAGCATTTT. Its protein product is CASNQGSNQPQHF.

This clone was picked up one time. V is TRBV6-2 or TRBV6-3 and J is TRBJ2-7; tentative D call: TRBD2 (5 bases). The V end lost 4 bases, the J end lost 2 bases, and 6 bases lay between the germline ends. In germline, CDR1 is MNHEY, CDR2 SVGEGT. The CDR3 length is 12 residues. The CDR3 spells CASSSGTYEQYF. The CDR3 DNA reads TGTGCCAGCAGTTCCGGGACCTACGAGCAGTACTTC.

The count of this clone is one. This chain links TRBV10-3 with TRBJ2-1; D gene unclear. V was shortened by 4 bases and J by 10 bases, with 14 bases between the two germline ends. CDR3 length: 13 residues. Germline V lookup: CDR1 ENHRY, CDR2 SYGVKD. CDR3 sequence (DNA): TGTGCCATCAGTGCATCCGGGTTGCGGGAGCAGTTCTTC. Its protein is CAISASGLREQFF.

The genes are TRBV10-3 and TRBJ2-3; 7 positions match TRBD2. Germline CDR1 ENHRY, CDR2 SYGVKD. This CDR3 has 15 residues. V was clipped by 2 bases and J by 8 bases; unmatched bases: 10. The CDR3 DNA reads as TGTGCCATCAGTGAGGAGACGGGAGCGGGAAGTACGCAGTATTTT. The encoded protein is CAISEETGAGSTQYF.

As regards this clone: A read error may produce the germline difference seen at one junction end. The V call is TRBV30, the J call TRBJ1-1, with D unresolved. Germline V CDR1 and CDR2: GTSNPN, SVGIG (reference sequence). The CDR3 runs 13 residues. CDR3 in amino acids: CARSVRRDTEAFF. The DNA of the CDR3 is TGTGCCCGGAGTGTACGACGGGACACTGAAGCTTTCTTT.